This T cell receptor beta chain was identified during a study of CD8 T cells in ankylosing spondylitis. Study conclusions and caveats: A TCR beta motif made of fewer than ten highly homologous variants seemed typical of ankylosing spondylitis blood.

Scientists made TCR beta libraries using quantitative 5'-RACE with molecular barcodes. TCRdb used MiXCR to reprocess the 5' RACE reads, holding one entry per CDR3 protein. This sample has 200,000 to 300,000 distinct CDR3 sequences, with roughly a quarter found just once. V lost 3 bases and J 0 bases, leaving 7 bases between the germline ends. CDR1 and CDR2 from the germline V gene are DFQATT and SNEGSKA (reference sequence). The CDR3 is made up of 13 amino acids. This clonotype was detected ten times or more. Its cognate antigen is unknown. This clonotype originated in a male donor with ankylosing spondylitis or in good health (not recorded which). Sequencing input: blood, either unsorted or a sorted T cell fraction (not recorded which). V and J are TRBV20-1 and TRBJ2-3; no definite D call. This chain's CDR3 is CSASNPSTDTQYF. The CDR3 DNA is TGCAGTGCTAGTAACCCCAGCACAGATACGCAGTATTTT.